A single sample is the source of the 6 T cell receptor beta chains below, sequenced in a study of cytomegalovirus exposure and HLA in healthy donors. In the PCR, 60 Vbeta and 13 Jbeta primers were used. Clones were read by immunoSEQ multiplex PCR, and TCRdb kept only the in-frame ones, dropping some. The sample yields roughly 130,000 clones, over 75% seen once. Specimen: PBMCs. The receptors derive from a woman aged 40-49 years in good health and CMV-seropositive.

This chain uses TRBV9 with TRBJ1-2, with 8 bases matching TRBD1. CDR1 and CDR2 from the germline V gene are SGDLS and YYNGEE. Trimming at V came to 2 bases and at J to 1 base, leaving 10 bases not matched to a gene. The CDR3 is 17 residues long. CDR3 amino acids: CASSVGVGTGNNYGYTF. The DNA of the CDR3 is TGTGCCAGCAGCGTTGGTGTTGGGACAGGTAATAACTATGGCTACACCTTC.

V and J are TRBV7-3 and TRBJ2-7, with D perhaps matching TRBD2 (5 bases). There are 14 residues in the CDR3. Per germline, CDR1 SGHTA and CDR2 FQGTGA. Trimming removed 3 bases at V and 2 bases at J, with 11 bases between. CDR3 in amino acids: CASSLGDKTYEQYF. CDR3 DNA: TGTGCCAGCAGCTTGGGAGACAAGACCTACGAGCAGTACTTC.

The V call is TRBV5-1, the J call TRBJ1-2, with TRBD1 matching 7 bases. This CDR3 is 14 amino acids long. V lost 4 bases to trimming and J lost 4 bases; unmatched junction nucleotides: 7. Germline values: CDR1 SGHRS, CDR2 YFSETQ. The CDR3 DNA reads TGCGCCAGCAGCCCCCAGCCAGGGGGCTATGGCTACACCTTC. Encoded protein: CASSPQPGGYGYTF.

CDR3 sequence: CASSILAGPTYEQYF. CDR3 coding DNA: TGCGCCAGCAGCATACTAGCGGGACCAACCTACGAGCAGTACTTC. This sequence joins TRBV5-1 and TRBJ2-7; the match to TRBD2 covers 10 bases. CDR1 is SGHRS, CDR2 YFSETQ, per germline. Trimming removed 4 bases from V and 2 bases from J; junction bases left unmatched: 6. The CDR3 is 15 amino acids.

This sequence joins TRBV5-6 and TRBJ2-5; D is perhaps TRBD2 (6 bases). Judging by the DNA end, TRBJ2-7 fits better; the J call may be wrong. The CDR3 is 15 residues long. The germline gives CDR1 SGHDT, CDR2 YYEEEE. CDR3 sequence: CASSKTEGPRYEQYF. The CDR3, as DNA: TGTGCCAGCAGTAAAACGGAGGGCCCTCGGTACGAGCAGTACTTC.

The chain carries TRBV15 and TRBJ1-1; D uncertain. Trimming removed 0 bases at V and 3 bases at J, with 11 bases between. Germline lookup yields CDR1 LNHNV and CDR2 YYDKDF (reference sequence). The CDR3 consists of 15 residues. CDR3 residues: CATSRDRGVYTEAFF. CDR3 bases: TGTGCCACCAGCAGAGATCGGGGAGTCTACACTGAAGCTTTCTTT.